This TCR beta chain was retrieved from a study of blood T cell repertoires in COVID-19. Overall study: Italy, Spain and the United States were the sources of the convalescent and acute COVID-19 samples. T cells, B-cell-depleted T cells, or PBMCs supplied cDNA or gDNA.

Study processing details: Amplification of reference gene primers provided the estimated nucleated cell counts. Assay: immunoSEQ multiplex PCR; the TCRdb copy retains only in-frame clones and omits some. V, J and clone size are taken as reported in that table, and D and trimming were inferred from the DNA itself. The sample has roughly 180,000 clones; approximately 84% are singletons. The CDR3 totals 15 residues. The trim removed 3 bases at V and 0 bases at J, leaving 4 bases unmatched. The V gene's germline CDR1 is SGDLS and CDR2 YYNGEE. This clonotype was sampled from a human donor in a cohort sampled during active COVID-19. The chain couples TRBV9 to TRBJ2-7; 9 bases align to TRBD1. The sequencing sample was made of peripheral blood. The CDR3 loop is CASSGGQGFSYEQYF. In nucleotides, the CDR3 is TGTGCCAGCAGCGGGGGACAGGGCTTCTCCTACGAGCAGTACTTC.